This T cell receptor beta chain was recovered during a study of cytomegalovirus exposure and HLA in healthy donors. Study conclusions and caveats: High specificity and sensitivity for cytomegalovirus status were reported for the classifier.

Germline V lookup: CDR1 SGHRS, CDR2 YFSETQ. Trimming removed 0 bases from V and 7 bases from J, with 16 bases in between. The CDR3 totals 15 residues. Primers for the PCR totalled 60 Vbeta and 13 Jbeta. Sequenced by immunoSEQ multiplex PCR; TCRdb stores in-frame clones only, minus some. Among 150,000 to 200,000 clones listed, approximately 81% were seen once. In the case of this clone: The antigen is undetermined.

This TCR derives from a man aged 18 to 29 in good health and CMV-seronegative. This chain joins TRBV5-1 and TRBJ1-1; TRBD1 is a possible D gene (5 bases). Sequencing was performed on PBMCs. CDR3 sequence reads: CASSLAGGGIGEAFF. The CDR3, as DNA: TGCGCCAGCAGCTTGGCCGGGGGGGGAATTGGTGAAGCTTTCTTT.